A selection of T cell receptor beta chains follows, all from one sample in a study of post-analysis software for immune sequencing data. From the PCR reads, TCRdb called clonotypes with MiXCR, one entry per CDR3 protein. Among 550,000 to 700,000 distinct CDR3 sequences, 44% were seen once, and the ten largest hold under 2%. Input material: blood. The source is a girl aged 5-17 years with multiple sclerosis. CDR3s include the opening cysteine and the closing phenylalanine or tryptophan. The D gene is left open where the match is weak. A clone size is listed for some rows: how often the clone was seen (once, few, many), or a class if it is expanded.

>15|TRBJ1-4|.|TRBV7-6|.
TGTGCCAGCAGCCCCACAAGGGCAACTAATGAAAAACTGTTTTTT
CASSPTRATNEKLFF
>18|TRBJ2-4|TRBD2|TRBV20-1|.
TGCAGTGCTAGAGGGGGGACTAGCGGGGTGGTGGGATTGGACATTCAGTACTTC
CSARGGTSGVVGLDIQYF
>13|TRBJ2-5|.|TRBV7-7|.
TGTGCTAGCAGCTCGGGTGGTATAGAGACCCAGTACTTC
CASSSGGIETQYF
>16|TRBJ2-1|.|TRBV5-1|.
TGCGCCAGCAGCTCCCCTCCGGCAGGCGCCTACAATGAGCAGTTCTTC
CASSSPPAGAYNEQFF
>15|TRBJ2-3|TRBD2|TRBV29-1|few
TGCAGCGTTGAAGGAGTGCTAGCGGCCACAGATACGCAGTATTTT
CSVEGVLAATDTQYF
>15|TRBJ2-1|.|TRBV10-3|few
TGTGCCATCAGTGAGTCTAGCGGCTCCTACAATGAGCAGTTCTTC
CAISESSGSYNEQFF
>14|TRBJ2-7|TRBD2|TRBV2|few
TGTGCCAGCAGTGATCCAGCGGGAACGTACGAGCAGTACTTC
CASSDPAGTYEQYF
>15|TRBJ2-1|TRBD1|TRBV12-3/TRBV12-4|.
TGTGCCAGCAGTTATACAGGGGGCCCGTACAATGAGCAGTTCTTC
CASSYTGGPYNEQFF
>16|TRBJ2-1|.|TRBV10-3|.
TGTGCCATCAGCAACGACGGGACGGGTCGGGAAGATGAGCAGTTCTTC
CAISNDGTGREDEQFF
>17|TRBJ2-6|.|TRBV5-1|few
TGCGCCAGCAGCTTGGGGCAGGAGAGCTCTGGGGCCAACGTCCTGACTTTC
CASSLGQESSGANVLTF
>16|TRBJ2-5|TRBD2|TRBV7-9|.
TGTGCCAGCAGCTTAATCGTTACTAGCGGACAAGAGACCCAGTACTTC
CASSLIVTSGQETQYF
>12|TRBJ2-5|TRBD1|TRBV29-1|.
TGCAGCGAAACAGGGGTTCGAAAGACCCAGTACTTC
CSETGVRKTQYF
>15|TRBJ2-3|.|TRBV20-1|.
TGCAGTGCTAGAGGACCGCTAGCGAGCACAGATACGCAGTATTTT
CSARGPLASTDTQYF
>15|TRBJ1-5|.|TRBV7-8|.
TGTGCCAGCCACCAAGCGCCTTATAGCAATCAGCCCCAGCATTTT
CASHQAPYSNQPQHF
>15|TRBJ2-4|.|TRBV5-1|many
TGCGCCAGCAGCTTGGGAAGTGCAGGGAGGACTATTCAGTACTTC
CASSLGSAGRTIQYF
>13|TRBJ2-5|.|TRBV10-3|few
TGTGCCATCAGTGGGGGAGGAATAGAGACCCAGTACTTC
CAISGGGIETQYF
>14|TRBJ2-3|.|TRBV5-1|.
TGCGCCAGCAGTTTCCGGGACGGGGCAGATACGCAGTATTTT
CASSFRDGADTQYF
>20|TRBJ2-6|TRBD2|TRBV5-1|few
TGCGCCAGCATCCATGAGTTTAGCGGGGGCAAACCCTCTGGGGCCAACGTCCTGACTTTC
CASIHEFSGGKPSGANVLTF
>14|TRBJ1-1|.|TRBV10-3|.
TGTGCCATCAGCCAAGTCGTTAGGAACACTGAAGCTTTCTTT
CAISQVVRNTEAFF
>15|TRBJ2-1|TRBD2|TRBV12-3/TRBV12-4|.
TGTGCCACCGCTATCACTAGCGGAGCCCACAATGAGCAGTTCTTC
CATAITSGAHNEQFF
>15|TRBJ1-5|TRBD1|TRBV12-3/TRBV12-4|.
TGTGCCAGCAGGCCTACAGGGGACAGCAATCAGCCCCAGCATTTT
CASRPTGDSNQPQHF
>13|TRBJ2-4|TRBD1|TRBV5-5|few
TGTGCCAGCAGCTTGGGGGACAGGTGGACCTCGTACTTC
CASSLGDRWTSYF
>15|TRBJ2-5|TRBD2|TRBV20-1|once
TGCAGTGCCCACACCGGGAGGGTCGGAGGAGAGACCCAGTACTTC
CSAHTGRVGGETQYF
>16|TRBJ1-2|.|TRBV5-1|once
TGCGCCAGCAGCTTGGCCTATTATAACAGGAACTATGGCTACACCTTC
CASSLAYYNRNYGYTF
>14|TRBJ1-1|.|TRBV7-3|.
TGTGCCAGCAGCCCCCGGGGCAGTCATACTGAAGCTTTCTTT
CASSPRGSHTEAFF